These T cell receptor beta chains were read from a single sample in a study of T cell responses to AZD1222 COVID-19 vaccine. Sequencing was performed with immunoSEQ multiplex PCR; in TCRdb, only in-frame clones are kept and a portion is missing. Altogether some 130,000 clones are present, approximately 91% being singletons, with the ten largest covering about 1%. Here the sequenced sample was peripheral blood, taken 28 days after the second AZD1222 dose. The receptors were sampled from an adult who received the AZD1222 COVID-19 vaccine. CDR3s include the opening cysteine and the closing phenylalanine or tryptophan. A D gene is named only where the DNA matches it firmly. Size tells how often a clone was seen (once, few, many) or the class of an expanded clone, and some rows leave it out.

TRBD1 15 TRBJ2-3 once TRBV27 TGTGCCAGCAGATTCTGGGACAGGCCCACAGATACGCAGTATTTT CASRFWDRPTDTQYF
NA 18 TRBJ2-2 NA TRBV7-8 TGTGCCAGCAGCCGGATGACAGACAATGAAAAGTTGGCCGGGGAGCTGTTTTTT CASSRMTDNEKLAGELFF
NA 11 TRBJ2-1 NA TRBV28 TGTGCCAGCGGAACCCCCAATGAGCAGTTCTTC CASGTPNEQFF
NA 16 TRBJ2-5 NA TRBV10-3 TGTGCCATCAGTGAGGATACAGGGTTAGATGGAGAGACCCAGTACTTC CAISEDTGLDGETQYF
NA 13 TRBJ2-1 NA TRBV7-9 TGTGCCAGCCGTTGGCCGGGAAACAATGAGCAGTTCTTC CASRWPGNNEQFF
NA 13 TRBJ2-5 NA TRBV3-1/TRBV3-2 TGTGCCAGCAGCCAAGGGGGAAGGGAGACCCAGTACTTC CASSQGGRETQYF
NA 15 TRBJ2-7 NA TRBV7-9 TGTGCCAGCAGCTTAGCAGGGACCTTGGGTCACGAGCAGTACTTC CASSLAGTLGHEQYF
NA 13 TRBJ1-6 NA TRBV25-1 TGTGCCAGCGGCCCGTTGTATAATTCACCCCTCCACTTT CASGPLYNSPLHF
NA 16 TRBJ2-2 NA TRBV13 TGTGCCAGCAGCTTAGGATTAGCATCGAACACCGGGGAGCTGTTTTTT CASSLGLASNTGELFF
NA 15 TRBJ1-5 NA TRBV25-1 TGTGCCAGCAGTACAAGGGACGAGGCCGATCAGCCCCAGCATTTT CASSTRDEADQPQHF
TRBD1 15 TRBJ1-2 NA TRBV6-6 TGTGCCAGCAGTTATCTCCATGGACAGGGGTATGGCTACACCTTC CASSYLHGQGYGYTF
NA 16 TRBJ2-1 NA TRBV11-3 TGTGCCAGCAGCTTAAATGGGCTAGCGCTATACAATGAGCAGTTCTTC CASSLNGLALYNEQFF
NA 13 TRBJ2-3 NA TRBV5-1 TGCGCCAGCAGCTTGTCTGAGGGCGATACGCAGTATTTT CASSLSEGDTQYF
NA 16 TRBJ2-2 NA TRBV27 TGTGCCAGCAGTTTATTCGGCGGGACGAACACCGGGGAGCTGTTTTTT CASSLFGGTNTGELFF
NA 11 TRBJ2-1 NA TRBV20-1 TGCAGTGCTTCGAGGTGGGGTGAGCAGTTCTTC CSASRWGEQFF
NA 12 TRBJ2-1 NA TRBV5-1 TGCGCCAGCAGCTTGGGTAGGGGTGAGCAGTTCTTC CASSLGRGEQFF
TRBD1 15 TRBJ2-6 NA TRBV11-3 TGTGCCAGCAGCGGACAGGGAACCGGGGCCAACGTCCTGACTTTC CASSGQGTGANVLTF
TRBD2 12 TRBJ2-5 NA TRBV12-3/TRBV12-4 TGTGCCAGCAGGCGGGGGCAAGAGACCCAGTACTTC CASRRGQETQYF
TRBD1 15 TRBJ1-5 NA TRBV2 TGTGCCAGCAGTCGGACAGGGGGCGGGGATCAGCCCCAGCATTTT CASSRTGGGDQPQHF
TRBD2 13 TRBJ2-3 NA TRBV12-5 TGTGCTAGTGGCCTAGCGGGAGCTCATACGCAGTATTTT CASGLAGAHTQYF
TRBD1 16 TRBJ1-1 NA TRBV29-1 TGCAGCGTTTGGGACAGCCTCTCTAGCGGGGTCACTGAAGCTTTCTTT CSVWDSLSSGVTEAFF
NA 13 TRBJ2-7 NA TRBV7-8 TGTGCCAGCAGCTCACCGGACGGATACGAGCAGTACTTC CASSSPDGYEQYF
NA 14 TRBJ1-1 NA TRBV7-9 TGTGCCAGCAGCTTTGAGGGAAAGGGCACTGAAGCTTTCTTT CASSFEGKGTEAFF
NA 14 TRBJ1-2 NA TRBV6-1 TGTGCCAGCAGTGAATGGGTCTCGGCGCCTGGCTACACCTTC CASSEWVSAPGYTF
TRBD1 13 TRBJ1-2 NA TRBV27 TGTGCCAGCAGCGGACAGGGGGCCTATGGCTACACCTTC CASSGQGAYGYTF
TRBD1 14 TRBJ1-4 once TRBV7-2 TGTGCCAGCAGGATTCAGGGGGGTAATGAAAAACTGTTTTTT CASRIQGGNEKLFF
TRBD1 15 TRBJ1-5 NA TRBV28 TGTGCCAGCAGTGACCTAGACAGGGGAGTTCAGCCCCAGCATTTT CASSDLDRGVQPQHF
TRBD2 16 TRBJ2-2 NA TRBV9 TGTGCCAGCAGCGTAGTTAGCGGGAGGAACACCGGGGAGCTGTTTTTT CASSVVSGRNTGELFF
TRBD1 14 TRBJ2-5 NA TRBV7-9 TGTGCCAGCAGCTTAATGACAGGGGAAGAGACCCAGTACTTC CASSLMTGEETQYF
NA 16 TRBJ2-2 NA TRBV7-3 TGTGCCAGCAGCCCAGGGGGGGCGGCGAACACCGGGGAGCTGTTTTTT CASSPGGAANTGELFF
NA 14 TRBJ2-2 NA TRBV7-3 TGTGCCAGCAGCTTAACATATGGTCCCGGGGAGCTGTTTTTT CASSLTYGPGELFF
TRBD2 15 TRBJ2-1 NA TRBV29-1 TGCAGCGTTGCTCTTGGACAGCGGGGGTACAATGAGCAGTTCTTC CSVALGQRGYNEQFF
NA 15 TRBJ2-7 NA TRBV4-1 TGCGCCAGCAGCCAAGAGGTGGTGGGGACCTACGAGCAGTACTTC CASSQEVVGTYEQYF
NA 16 TRBJ1-3 NA TRBV29-1 TGCAGCGTTGAGGGCCCGGGGGCAGCCTCTGGAAACACCATATATTTT CSVEGPGAASGNTIYF
NA 13 TRBJ2-7 once TRBV25-1 TGTGCCAGCAGTGGGGCAGGGGCCTGGGAGCAGTACTTC CASSGAGAWEQYF
NA 17 TRBJ2-3 NA TRBV3-1/TRBV3-2 TGTGCCAGCAGCCAAGATGGGAGTCGCGCTAGCACAGATACGCAGTATTTT CASSQDGSRASTDTQYF
TRBD2 15 TRBJ2-5 once TRBV28 TGTGCCAGCAGTAAAAGGACTAGCGGGAGAGAGACCCAGTACTTC CASSKRTSGRETQYF
NA 15 TRBJ2-1 NA TRBV7-2 TGTGCCAGCAGCTTAGTAGTGGGAGGCGTCAATGAGCAGTTCTTC CASSLVVGGVNEQFF
NA 15 TRBJ2-1 few TRBV6-1 TGTGCCAGCAGTGAAGGGCAGGCTGCCTACAATGAGCAGTTCTTC CASSEGQAAYNEQFF
NA 18 TRBJ1-1 NA TRBV21-1 TGTGCCAGCAGCAAAGATTCGGGTGACAGCCCCATGAACACTGAAGCTTTCTTT CASSKDSGDSPMNTEAFF
NA 13 TRBJ2-7 NA TRBV5-1 TGCGCCAGCAGCTTGGGGCAGTCTGGCGAGCAGTACTTC CASSLGQSGEQYF
TRBD2 13 TRBJ2-7 NA TRBV28 TGTGCCAGCAGTTTAGGCGGGAGGGTTGAGCAGTACTTC CASSLGGRVEQYF